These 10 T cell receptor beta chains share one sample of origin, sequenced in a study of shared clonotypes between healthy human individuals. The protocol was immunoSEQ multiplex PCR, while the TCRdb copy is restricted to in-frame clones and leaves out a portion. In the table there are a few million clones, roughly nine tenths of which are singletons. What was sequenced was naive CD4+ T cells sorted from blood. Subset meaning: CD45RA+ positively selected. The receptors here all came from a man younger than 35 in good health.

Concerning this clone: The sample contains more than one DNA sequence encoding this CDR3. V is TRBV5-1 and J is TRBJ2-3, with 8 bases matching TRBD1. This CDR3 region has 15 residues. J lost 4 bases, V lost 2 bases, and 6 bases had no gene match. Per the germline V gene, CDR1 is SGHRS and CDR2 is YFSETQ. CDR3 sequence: CASSLGQGGADTQYF. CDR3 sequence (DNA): TGCGCCAGCAGCTTAGGACAGGGCGGGGCAGATACGCAGTATTTT.

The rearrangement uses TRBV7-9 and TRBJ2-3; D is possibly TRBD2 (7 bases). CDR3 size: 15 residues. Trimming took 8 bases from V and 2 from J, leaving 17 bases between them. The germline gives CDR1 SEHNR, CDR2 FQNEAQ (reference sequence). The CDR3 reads CASVTSGGHTDTQYF. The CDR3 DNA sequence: TGTGCCAGCGTTACTTCGGGGGGCCACACAGATACGCAGTATTTT.

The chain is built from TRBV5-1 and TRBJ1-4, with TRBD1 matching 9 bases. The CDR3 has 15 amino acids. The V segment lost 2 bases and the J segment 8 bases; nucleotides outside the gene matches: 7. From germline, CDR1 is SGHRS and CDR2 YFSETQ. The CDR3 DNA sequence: TGCGCCAGCAGCTTACAGGGGGCTGAAGGGGAAAAACTGTTTTTT. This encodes CASSLQGAEGEKLFF.

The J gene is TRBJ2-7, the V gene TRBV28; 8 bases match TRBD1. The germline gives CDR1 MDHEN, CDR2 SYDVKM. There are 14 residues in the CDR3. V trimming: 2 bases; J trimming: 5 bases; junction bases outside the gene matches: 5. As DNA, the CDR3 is TGTGCCAGCAGTTTAAGTCAGGGGGCTAACGAGCAGTACTTC. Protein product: CASSLSQGANEQYF.

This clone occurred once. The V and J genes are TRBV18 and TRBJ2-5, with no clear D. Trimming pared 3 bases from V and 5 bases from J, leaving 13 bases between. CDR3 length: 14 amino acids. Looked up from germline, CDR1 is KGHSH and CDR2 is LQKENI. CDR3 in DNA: TGTGCCAGCTCACCTTCGCCCGGAGCGGAGACCCAGTACTTC. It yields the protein CASSPSPGAETQYF.

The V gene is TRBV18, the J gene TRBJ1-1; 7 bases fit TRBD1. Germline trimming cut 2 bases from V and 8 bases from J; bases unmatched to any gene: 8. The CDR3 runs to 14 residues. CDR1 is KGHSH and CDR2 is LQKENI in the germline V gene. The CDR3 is CASSPILGTVEAFF. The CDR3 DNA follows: TGTGCCAGCTCACCAATACTTGGGACAGTGGAAGCTTTCTTT.

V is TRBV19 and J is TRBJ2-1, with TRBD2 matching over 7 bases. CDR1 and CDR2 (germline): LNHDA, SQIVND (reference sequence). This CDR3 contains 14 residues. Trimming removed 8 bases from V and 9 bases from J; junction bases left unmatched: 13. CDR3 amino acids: CASGTDSGVGEQFF. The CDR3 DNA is TGTGCCAGTGGAACTGACAGCGGGGTCGGTGAGCAGTTCTTC. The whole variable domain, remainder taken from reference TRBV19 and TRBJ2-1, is DGGITQSPKYLFRKEGQNVTLSCEQNLNHDAMYWYRQDPGQGLRLIYYSQIVNDFQKGDIAEGYSVSREKKESFPLTVTSAQKNPTAFYLCASGTDSGVGEQFFGPGTRLTVL.

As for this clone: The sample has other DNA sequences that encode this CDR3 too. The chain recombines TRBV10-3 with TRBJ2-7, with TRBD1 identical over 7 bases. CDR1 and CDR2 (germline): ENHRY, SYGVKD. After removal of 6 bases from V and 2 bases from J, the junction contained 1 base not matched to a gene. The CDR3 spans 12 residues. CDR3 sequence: CAISGTAYEQYF. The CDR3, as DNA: TGTGCCATCAGCGGGACAGCCTACGAGCAGTACTTC.

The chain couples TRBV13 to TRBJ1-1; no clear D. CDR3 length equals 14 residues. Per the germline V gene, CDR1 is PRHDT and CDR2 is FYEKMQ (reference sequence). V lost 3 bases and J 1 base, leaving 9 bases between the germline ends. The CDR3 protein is CASSLPRKNTEAFF. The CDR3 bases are TGTGCCAGCAGCTTGCCCAGGAAGAACACTGAAGCTTTCTTT.

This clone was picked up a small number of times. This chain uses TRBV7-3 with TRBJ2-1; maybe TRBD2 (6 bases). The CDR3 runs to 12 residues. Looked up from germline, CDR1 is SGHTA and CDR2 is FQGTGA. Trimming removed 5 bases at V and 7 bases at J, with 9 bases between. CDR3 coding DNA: TGTGCCAGCAGCGCCCGGGGGAATGAGCAGTTCTTC. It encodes CASSARGNEQFF. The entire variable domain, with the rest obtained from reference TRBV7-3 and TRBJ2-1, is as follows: GAGVSQTPSNKVTEKGKYVELRCDPISGHTALYWYRQSLGQGPEFLIYFQGTGAADDSGLPNDRFFAVRPEGSVSTLKIQRTERGDSAVYLCASSARGNEQFFGPGTRLTVL.